The 2 T cell receptor beta chains below were found in one sample sequenced in a study of cytomegalovirus exposure and HLA in healthy donors. This PCR relied on a set of 60 Vbeta primers and 13 Jbeta primers. Clones were sequenced by immunoSEQ multiplex PCR, and TCRdb holds only the in-frame ones, with some missing. This sample's clone table lists 65,000 to 80,000 clones. Sequencing was carried out using PBMCs. The receptors shown here come from a female donor in good health and CMV-seropositive.

The genes are TRBV6-5 and TRBJ2-3, with D uncertain. CDR1 MNHEY and CDR2 SVGAGI come from the germline V gene. CDR3 length: 15 residues. Trimming removed 7 bases from V and 4 bases from J, with 18 bases in between. CDR3 nucleotide sequence: TGTGCCAGCACTGATCGTCCCTGGTCGGCAGATACGCAGTATTTT. Encoded protein: CASTDRPWSADTQYF.

This chain links TRBV15 with TRBJ1-4, with D possibly TRBD1 on 6 matching bases. The CDR3 totals 14 residues. Deletions cut 4 bases from V and 4 bases from J, with 10 bases between. In germline, CDR1 is LNHNV, CDR2 YYDKDF (reference sequence). The CDR3 nucleotides read TGTGCCACCAGCATCGGCAGGGGTAATGAAAAACTGTTTTTT. It translates to CATSIGRGNEKLFF.